The table lists the clone carrying this T cell receptor (beta chain) with a few counts. The antigen remains unidentified. The data belong to a study of read filtering for tumor transcriptome and immune sequencing. Study-level information: Transcriptome libraries were built from DNase-treated RNA. Study results and caveats: The CD138-negative fraction was mixed bone marrow immune cells, not pure T cells. IR-seq and RNA-seq agreed better without single-read clonotypes.

At the time of active disease, bone marrow was collected from every patient. The library was built from roughly 400 ng RNA with molecular barcoded adaptors for alpha/delta and beta/gamma chains. One entry per CDR3 protein, called by TCRdb with MiXCR from the reads. The sample includes 50,000 or so distinct CDR3 sequences, approximately 18% of them seen just once. The sample comprised a population of CD138-negative cells sorted from bone marrow. The sequence derives from a donor at least 40 years old with multiple myeloma.

The CDR3 coding sequence is TGTGCCAGCAGTGATTCTCGCGGGAGTAACCATGAGCAGTTCTTC. Encoded protein: CASSDSRGSNHEQFF. This sequence joins TRBV2 and TRBJ2-1; 7 nucleotides align to TRBD2. This CDR3 spans 15 amino acids. Germline assignment: CDR1 SNHLY and CDR2 FYNNEI. The V and J ends lost 3 bases and 8 bases, in that order; junction bases with no gene match: 10.